The sequence of this TCR beta chain was determined in a study of shared clonotypes between healthy human individuals. After removal of 0 bases from V and 8 bases from J, the junction contained 4 bases not matched to a gene. Germline V gene lookup returns CDR1 MNHNY and CDR2 SVGAGI (reference sequence). This CDR3 has 15 residues. Each sorted subset replicate got 200 ng genomic DNA, 30,000 or so genomes. Clones were sequenced by immunoSEQ multiplex PCR, and TCRdb holds only the in-frame ones, with some missing. The sample has over 2 million clones; about 94% are singletons. Selected positively for CCR7 and CD45RO-negative, naive CD8 cells excluded terminally differentiated effector memory CD45RA+ cells.

V and J are TRBV6-6 and TRBJ1-6; TRBD1 matches 7 bases. This receptor was taken from a man younger than 35 in good health. The sequenced sample consisted of naive CD8+ T cells sorted from blood. CDR3 DNA: TGTGCCAGCAGTTACTCGACAGGGACTTATTCACCCCTCCACTTT. Its protein is CASSYSTGTYSPLHF.